This T cell receptor (beta chain) appears in the sequencing data of a study of OX40 agonist ivuxolimab in advanced cancers. Here immunoSEQ multiplex PCR was the method, and the copy in TCRdb shows in-frame clones only, minus some. The data contain about 35,000 clones, under 85% of them singletons. Germline V gives CDR1 LNHDA, CDR2 SQIVND (reference sequence). The CDR3 length is 11 residues. V was trimmed by 10 bases and J by 1 base, leaving 5 bases between them. The chain employs TRBV19 and TRBJ1-3; D remains ambiguous. This sequence originates from an adult with an advanced solid tumor such as melanoma, head and neck, liver or kidney cancer. This material consisted of CD4+ or CD8+ T cells sorted from blood, taken in a trial of the OX40 agonist ivuxolimab. The CDR3: CATGSGNTIYF. Here the CDR3 DNA reads TGTGCCACCGGTTCTGGAAACACCATATATTTT.